This TCR beta chain originates from a study of T cell repertoires in aging, cancer and after chemotherapy. Study results and limitations: Immunological memory after chemotherapy cannot be judged from the repertoire data. In cancer patients, declining TCR diversity with age involved lost richness and lost evenness. Median generation probability rose over the chemotherapy interval in each cancer cohort, suggesting rebound thymic output. Compared with age-matched healthy donors, untreated hematological or solid cancer patients showed higher blood TCR clonality.

Concerning this clonotype itself: No antigen is known for it. The DNA is omitted, as the CDR3 cannot be located on it reliably, and the CDR3 follows TCRdb's listing.

TCR beta rearrangements were amplified from peripheral blood genomic DNA. Multiplex touch-down PCR with TRB-A/B primers amplified rearranged V-D-J TRB sequences. From the multiplex PCR reads, TCRdb called clonotypes with MiXCR, one entry per CDR3 protein. The repertoire holds about 12,000 distinct CDR3 sequences, with over 20% as singletons. Material for sequencing was blood. The receptor comes from a human donor in good health.

The CDR3 here is CISVPTLRGSGNTEAFF. The genes are TRBV7-5 and TRBJ1-1. TRBV7-5 is termed a pseudogene. The CDR3 contains 17 residues when both ends are counted.